The 12 T cell receptor beta chains given below trace back to one sample, sequenced in a study of response to subunit inactivated influenza vaccine. One entry per CDR3 protein results from TCRdb running MiXCR on the RT-PCR reads. In the table there are 500,000 or so distinct CDR3 sequences, roughly 9.8% of which are singletons. This specimen consisted of PBMCs from blood, obtained more than 35 days after vaccination. These receptors originate from a man in his fifties or sixties who received an inactivated influenza vaccine.

The chain combines TRBV20-1 with TRBJ2-7; D unresolved. Germline CDR1 DFQATT, CDR2 SNEGSKA (reference sequence). The V end lost 4 bases, the J end lost 0 bases, and 10 bases lay between the germline ends. The length of the CDR3 is 13 residues. CDR3 DNA sequence: TGCAGTGCTACGACCGGTGCCTCCTACGAGCAGTACTTC. Translated, it gives CSATTGASYEQYF.

J is TRBJ2-5 and V is TRBV28; 7 nucleotides match TRBD1. This CDR3 contains 15 residues. V dropped 5 bases and J dropped 4; count of bases not matched to a gene: 10. CDR1 MDHEN and CDR2 SYDVKM come from the germline V gene. CDR3 residues: CASSLFGQARETQYF. CDR3 nucleotide sequence: TGTGCCAGCAGTCTATTTGGACAGGCTCGAGAGACCCAGTACTTC.

This clonotype was observed a handful of times. The chain joins TRBV7-2 to TRBJ1-6; perhaps TRBD1 as D (5 bases). The V gene lost 7 bases and the J gene lost 10 bases, with 17 bases spanning the gap. The CDR3 has 14 amino acids. Germline lookup yields CDR1 SGHTA and CDR2 FQGNSA. The CDR3 sequence: CASTPGRGGSPLHF. The DNA for the CDR3 is TGTGCCAGCACTCCGGGGAGGGGCGGCTCACCCCTCCACTTT.

The chain recombines TRBV29-1 with TRBJ1-1; D is undetermined. Trimming took off 7 bases at V and 6 bases at J, with 15 bases between the two ends. The CDR3 covers 12 residues. The germline V gene encodes CDR1 SQVTM and CDR2 ANQGSEA. CDR3 sequence: CSAEQNGAEAFF. The CDR3 DNA reads TGCAGCGCAGAGCAAAACGGGGCTGAAGCTTTCTTT.

This clonotype was seen a few times. V usage is TRBV4-3 and J usage is TRBJ2-7, with D unresolved. This CDR3 region has 17 residues. Germline lookup yields CDR1 LGHNA and CDR2 YSLEER. Trimming left V 0 bases short and J 0 bases short, with 15 bases between. The CDR3, as DNA: TGCGCCAGCAGCCAAGAGGTGTTGGGCCTAAGCTCCTACGAGCAGTACTTC. Translated, it gives CASSQEVLGLSSYEQYF.

This chain uses TRBV11-2 with TRBJ2-5, with TRBD1 matching 9 bases. CDR3 length: 15 residues. J was trimmed by 5 bases and V by 0 bases; bases with no gene match: 4. Per the germline V gene, CDR1 is SGHAT and CDR2 is FQNNGV. CDR3 region: CASSLDLGTGETQYF. The CDR3 bases are TGTGCCAGCAGCTTAGATCTAGGGACAGGGGAGACCCAGTACTTC.

This clonotype has at least ten counts. The chain carries TRBV27 and TRBJ2-7, with D possibly matching TRBD2 (5 bases). Germline CDR1 and CDR2: MNHEY and SMNVEV (reference sequence). V dropped 8 bases and J dropped 3 bases, with 17 bases sitting between them. CDR3 length equals 14 residues. CDR3 in amino acids: CASALSGNHYEQYF. CDR3 nucleotides: TGTGCCAGCGCCCTGTCCGGGAATCACTACGAGCAGTACTTC.

This clonotype showed up just a few times. This chain joins TRBV5-1 and TRBJ2-7; tentative D call: TRBD2 (5 bases). V gave up 0 bases and J gave up 5 bases, with 12 bases separating them. In germline, CDR1 is SGHRS, CDR2 YFSETQ. The CDR3 spans 14 residues. CDR3 DNA sequence: TGCGCCAGCAGCTTGGCCTGGGGAGATAACGAGCAGTACTTC. Amino acid sequence: CASSLAWGDNEQYF.

CDR3 coding DNA: TGTGCCAGCACCCCCGGGGCGGCCGGGGAGCTGTTTTTT. Protein product: CASTPGAAGELFF. The J gene is TRBJ2-2, the V gene TRBV12-3 or TRBV12-4, with D possibly called TRBD1 or TRBD2 (5 bases each). Trimming took 7 bases from V and 6 from J, leaving 12 bases between them. This CDR3 is 13 amino acids long.

This clonotype occurred a few times. The chain employs TRBV6-2 or TRBV6-3 and TRBJ2-7; perhaps D is TRBD1 or TRBD2 (6 bases each). CDR3 size: 14 residues. Deletions cut 1 base from V and 3 bases from J, with 10 bases between. Germline-derived CDR1 and CDR2 are MNHEY and SVGEGT. CDR3 amino acids: CASSYFGGGYEQYF. The CDR3 DNA reads TGTGCCAGCAGTTACTTCGGGGGCGGCTACGAGCAGTACTTC.

There are a few counts of this clonotype. The chain is built from TRBV12-3 or TRBV12-4 and TRBJ2-7; D is undetermined. The CDR3 totals 13 residues. V was trimmed by 4 bases and J by 4 bases, leaving 11 bases between them. CDR3 amino acids: CASSSPFGYEQYF. In DNA, the CDR3 is TGTGCCAGCAGTTCGCCGTTTGGGTACGAGCAGTACTTC.

The chain joins TRBV6-2 or TRBV6-3 to TRBJ2-7, with TRBD1 identical over 11 bases. CDR1 is MNHEY, CDR2 SVGEGT, per germline. This CDR3 comprises 15 residues. Germline trimming cut 6 bases from V and 4 bases from J; bases unmatched to any gene: 8. CDR3 nucleotides: TGTGCCAGCAGGGAAATCGGACAGGGGGCGTACGAGCAGTACTTC. Residues: CASREIGQGAYEQYF.